The entry below describes one T cell receptor beta chain. Sequencing used immunoSEQ multiplex PCR; TCRdb keeps in-frame clones, though not all of them. The sample comprises roughly 400,000 clones, 75% to 90% of which are singletons, and 1.5% to 2% rests with the top ten. These data come from a study of Ad26.COV2.S vaccination and SARS-CoV-2 variants. Trimming took 5 bases from V and 6 from J, leaving 19 bases between them. The CDR3 has 15 amino acids. Germline V lookup: CDR1 MDHEN, CDR2 SYDVKM. Treatment here: approximately 18 received Ad26.COV2.S at low or high dose, single or two shots; about 5 received placebo; per-sample allocation not given. Sampling was done on day 63 after the first vaccine or placebo injection.

V gene TRBV28 combines with J gene TRBJ1-1; perhaps TRBD1 as D (5 bases). Source: peripheral blood, taken in a trial of Ad26.COV2.S vaccine versus placebo. This sequence originates from a person aged 18-65 years who received the Ad26.COV2.S COVID-19 vaccine or a placebo. The DNA for the CDR3 is TGTGCCAGCAGTGCCCAGAGGGGAGGGGCCCCTGAAGCTTTCTTT. This translates into CASSAQRGGAPEAFF.